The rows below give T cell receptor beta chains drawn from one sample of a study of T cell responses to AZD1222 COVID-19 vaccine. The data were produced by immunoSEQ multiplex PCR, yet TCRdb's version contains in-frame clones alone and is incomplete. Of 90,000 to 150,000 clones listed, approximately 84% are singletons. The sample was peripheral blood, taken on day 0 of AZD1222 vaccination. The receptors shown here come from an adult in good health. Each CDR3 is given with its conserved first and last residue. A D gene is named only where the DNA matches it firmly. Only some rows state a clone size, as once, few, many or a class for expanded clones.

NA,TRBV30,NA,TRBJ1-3,TGTGCCTGGCTAGAGTCCTACTCTGGAAACACCATATATTTT,CAWLESYSGNTIYF
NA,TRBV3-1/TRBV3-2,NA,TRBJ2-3,TGTGCCAGCACCCCAAGGGGGGGAGGCGGGGATACGCAGTATTTT,CASTPRGGGGDTQYF
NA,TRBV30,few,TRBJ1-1,TGTGCCTGTCGATCCGGGAGGGGCCCCACTGAAGCTTTCTTT,CACRSGRGPTEAFF
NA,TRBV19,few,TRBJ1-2,TGTGCCAGTAGTATCCCGGGCCACCTATGGAGCTACACCTTC,CASSIPGHLWSYTF
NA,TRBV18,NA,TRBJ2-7,TGTGCCAGCTCATCGGCAGGGGCGTTCTACGAGCAGTACTTC,CASSSAGAFYEQYF
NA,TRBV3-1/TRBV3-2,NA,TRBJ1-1,TGTGCCAGCAGCCAAGATGGGGGGAGAACTGAAGCTTTCTTT,CASSQDGGRTEAFF
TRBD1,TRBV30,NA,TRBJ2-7,TGTGCCTGGAGCGACACGACAGGGTCGGAATACGAGCAGTACTTC,CAWSDTTGSEYEQYF
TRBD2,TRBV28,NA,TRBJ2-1,TGTGCCAGCAGTTTACCCCCTCCCTGGCGGGGGGCCGCATACAATGAGCAGTTCTTC,CASSLPPPWRGAAYNEQFF
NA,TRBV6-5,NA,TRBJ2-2,TGTGCCAGCAGTTACTCGACAGCCACGAACACCGGGGAGCTGTTTTTT,CASSYSTATNTGELFF
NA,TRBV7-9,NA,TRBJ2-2,TGTGCCAGCAGACCTAGGGGGGCCGGGGAGCTGTTTTTT,CASRPRGAGELFF
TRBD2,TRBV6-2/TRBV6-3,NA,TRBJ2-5,TGTGCCAGCAGCTGGGGACTAGCGGCCTCTGCACAAGAGACCCAGTACTTC,CASSWGLAASAQETQYF
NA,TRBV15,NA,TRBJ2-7,TGTGCCACCAGCAGAGACAGGGGCCACTACGAGCAGTACTTC,CATSRDRGHYEQYF
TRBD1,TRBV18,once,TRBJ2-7,TGTGCCAGCTCCGCCGGGACAGGGTCGAACGAGCAGTACTTC,CASSAGTGSNEQYF
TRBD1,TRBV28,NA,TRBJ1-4,TGTGCCAGCAGTCTTTCCGGGACAGTTAATGAAAAACTGTTTTTT,CASSLSGTVNEKLFF
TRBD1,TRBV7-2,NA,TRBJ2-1,TGTGCCAGCAGCTCCCAGGGGGCGGCCTACAATGAGCAGTTCTTC,CASSSQGAAYNEQFF
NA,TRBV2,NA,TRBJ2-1,TGTGCCAGTGTGGGGGGTAGGACCTACAATGAGCAGTTCTTC,CASVGGRTYNEQFF
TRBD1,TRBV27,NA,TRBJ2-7,TGTGCCAGCAGTTTAGCGGGACAGGGTCTACACTTC,CASSLAGQGLHF
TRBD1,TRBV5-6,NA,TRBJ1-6,TGTGCCAGCAGCTTCGGACAGGGAGGTAATTCACCCCTCCACTTT,CASSFGQGGNSPLHF